The 11 T cell receptor beta chains below all came from one sample that was sequenced in a study of shared clonotypes between healthy human individuals (dated by TCRdb to about 2020). The library was prepared using the immunoSEQ multiplex PCR assay. TCRdb retrieved this table from immuneACCESS and kept in-frame rearrangements only. Not all clones are present; in checked studies, unresolved V genes account for under half, and no reason is known for the remainder. In all, the sample holds some 2,100,000 clones, and roughly 91% of those were seen once. The ten largest clones represent around 1.7% of the sample. CD8 naive samples were obtained by positive selection for CCR7 among CD45RO-negative cells, yielding a CD45RA+CCR7+ population from which TemRA cells were excluded. The sequenced material came from naive CD8+ T cells from PBMCs. This sample's cell subset or site label indicates: CD45RA+CCR7+. The receptors shown here come from a man younger than 35 in good health. Some clones in this sample may be carry-over from other donors' samples.

This chain links TRBV5-1 with TRBJ2-4, with 12 bases aligning to TRBD2. Germline loops: CDR1 SGHRS, CDR2 YFSETQ. V trimming: 4 bases; J trimming: 6 bases; junction bases outside the gene matches: 5. The CDR3 extends over 15 amino acids. CDR3 bases: TGCGCCAGCAGCGAGGAGGGACTAGCGGGAAACATTCAGTACTTC. Amino acid sequence: CASSEEGLAGNIQYF.

This chain uses TRBV18 with TRBJ2-6; tentatively, D is TRBD2 (6 bases). V was clipped by 2 bases and J by 2 bases, with 10 bases between them. This CDR3 has 16 residues. Germline lookup yields CDR1 KGHSH and CDR2 LQKENI. The CDR3: CASSPERAAGANVLTF. In nucleotides, the CDR3 is TGTGCCAGCTCACCAGAGCGGGCCGCTGGGGCCAACGTCCTGACTTTC. Using reference TRBV18 and TRBJ2-6 for the parts outside the CDR3, the full variable domain is NAGVMQNPRHLVRRRGQEARLRCSPMKGHSHVYWYRQLPEEGLKFMVYLQKENIIDESGMPKERFSAEFPKEGPSILRIQQVVRGDSAAYFCASSPERAAGANVLTFGAGSRLTVL.

The V gene is TRBV5-8, the J gene TRBJ1-4, with TRBD1 as a possible D gene (6 bases). Germline assignment: CDR1 SGHTS and CDR2 YDEGEE. Trimming pared 0 bases from V and 8 bases from J, leaving 14 bases between. The CDR3 runs 15 residues. CDR3: CASSLVQGRGEKLFF. The CDR3 DNA is TGTGCCAGCAGCTTGGTACAGGGACGGGGGGAAAAACTGTTTTTT. The whole variable domain, filled in from reference TRBV5-8 and TRBJ1-4, reads EAGVTQSPTHLIKTRGQQATLRCSPISGHTSVYWYQQALGLGLQFLLWYDEGEERNRGNFPPRFSGRQFPNYSSELNVNALELEDSALYLCASSLVQGRGEKLFFGSGTQLSVL.

This clone was detected once. The chain combines TRBV11-3 with TRBJ2-2; D is perhaps TRBD1 or TRBD2 (5 bases each). Looked up from germline, CDR1 is SGHNT and CDR2 is YENEEA. V lost 5 bases to trimming and J lost 3 bases, with 16 bases between them. CDR3 size: 16 residues. CDR3: CASSTTTGTYTGELFF. DNA of the CDR3: TGTGCCAGCAGCACCACTACCGGGACCTACACCGGGGAGCTGTTTTTT.

The chain has TRBV18 and TRBJ2-7; D may be TRBD1 (6 bases). Trimming left V 3 bases short and J 4 bases short, with 19 bases between. The CDR3 length is 16 residues. Looked up from germline, CDR1 is KGHSH and CDR2 is LQKENI. CDR3 amino acids: CASSPKGWTASYEQYF. The CDR3 region has the DNA TGTGCCAGCTCACCGAAGGGTTGGACAGCTTCGTACGAGCAGTACTTC.

Concerning this clone itself: Other DNA sequences of this sample code for an identical CDR3. This rearrangement joins TRBV29-1 to TRBJ2-6, with TRBD2 identical over 7 bases. V gave up 6 bases and J gave up 2 bases; unmatched junction bases: 10. CDR3 size: 16 residues. Per the germline V gene, CDR1 is SQVTM and CDR2 is ANQGSEA. The chain's CDR3 is CSVLGGSSPGANVLTF. The CDR3 bases are TGCAGCGTCCTGGGGGGGAGCTCCCCTGGGGCCAACGTCCTGACTTTC.

The rearrangement joins TRBV15 to TRBJ2-1; D possibly corresponds to TRBD2 (6 bases). V shed 8 bases and J shed 0 bases, with 14 bases lying between them. The CDR3 runs to 15 residues. Looked up from germline, CDR1 is LNHNV and CDR2 is YYDKDF (reference sequence). DNA for the CDR3: TGTGCCACCTGTGAGCGGGTTCCCTCCTACAATGAGCAGTTCTTC. It specifies CATCERVPSYNEQFF.

Only a few counts were recorded for this clone. Other DNA sequences of this sample code for an identical CDR3. This sequence joins TRBV6-1 and TRBJ2-7, with D maybe TRBD1 (6 bases). CDR1 and CDR2 from the germline V gene are MNHNS and SASEGT. The CDR3 is made up of 14 amino acids. Trimming took 1 base from V and 3 from J, leaving 10 bases between them. The CDR3 loop is CASSEGTASYEQYF. The CDR3 DNA sequence: TGTGCCAGCAGTGAAGGGACAGCTAGCTACGAGCAGTACTTC.

This chain uses TRBV7-6 with TRBJ2-5, with D perhaps TRBD1 (6 bases). Germline CDR1 and CDR2: SGHVS and FNYEAQ. There are 19 residues in the CDR3. Trimming shortened V by 5 bases and J by 2 bases, and 27 bases separated the two germline ends. For the CDR3, the DNA is TGTGCCAGCAGCACAAGGACGGGTGAAGGGGGTTTATGGCAAGAGACCCAGTACTTC. Protein sequence: CASSTRTGEGGLWQETQYF.

As to this clone: The identical CDR3 is also encoded by other nucleotide sequences in the sample. V gene TRBV5-1 combines with J gene TRBJ2-3; TRBD1 agrees at 8 bases. The junction had 3 bases not matched to a gene; V was cut back by 0 bases and J by 3 bases. There are 15 residues in the CDR3. Germline CDR1 reads SGHRS; CDR2 reads YFSETQ. The CDR3 DNA reads as TGCGCCAGCAGCTTGGGACAGGGGTCGACAGATACGCAGTATTTT. It encodes CASSLGQGSTDTQYF.

The rearrangement uses TRBV7-9 and TRBJ1-4; 9 positions agree with TRBD1. The length of the CDR3 is 14 residues. Germline V lookup: CDR1 SEHNR, CDR2 FQNEAQ (reference sequence). The ends lost 4 bases at V and 6 bases at J; junction bases unmatched: 3. This CDR3 is CASSSRDRDEKLFF. The CDR3 bases are TGTGCCAGCAGCTCCCGGGACAGGGATGAAAAACTGTTTTTT.